One sample yielded the 6 T cell receptor beta chains listed below, sequenced in a study of cytomegalovirus exposure and HLA in healthy donors. PCR employed 60 Vbeta and 13 Jbeta primers. Using immunoSEQ multiplex PCR, the repertoire was profiled, and TCRdb retains in-frame clones only, with some absent. Of around 90,000 clones in the sample, more than 75% were seen once. What was sequenced was PBMCs. The receptors derive from a human donor in good health.

The chain uses TRBV19 and TRBJ2-6, with D possibly being TRBD1 (5 bases). The germline gives CDR1 LNHDA, CDR2 SQIVND (reference sequence). The CDR3 is made up of 14 amino acids. Trimming took 8 bases from V and 2 from J, leaving 10 bases between them. For the CDR3, the DNA is TGTGCCAGTTTGCAAGGGGCTGGGGCCAACGTCCTGACTTTC. This codes for CASLQGAGANVLTF. Together with reference TRBV19 and TRBJ2-6, the CDR3 gives the full variable domain: DGGITQSPKYLFRKEGQNVTLSCEQNLNHDAMYWYRQDPGQGLRLIYYSQIVNDFQKGDIAEGYSVSREKKESFPLTVTSAQKNPTAFYLCASLQGAGANVLTFGAGSRLTVL.

The CDR3 DNA is TGTGCCAGCAGCCCCAAGTTACAGGGCTACGAGCAGTACTTC. Amino acid sequence: CASSPKLQGYEQYF. The V call is TRBV11-2, the J call TRBJ2-7; possible D gene TRBD1, 6 bases. This CDR3 comprises 14 residues. The germline CDR1 and CDR2 sequences are SGHAT and FQNNGV. The germline V and J ends were trimmed by 5 bases and 3 bases, with 14 bases remaining between them.

This chain's CDR3 is CASSPNGYEQYF. The DNA for the CDR3 is TGTGCCAGCAGCCCAAACGGGTACGAGCAGTACTTC. V and J are TRBV7-9 and TRBJ2-7; D is undetermined. The length of the CDR3 is 12 residues. Per germline, CDR1 SEHNR and CDR2 FQNEAQ (reference sequence). Trimming shortened V by 5 bases and J by 4 bases, and 9 bases separated the two germline ends.

The genes are TRBV18 and TRBJ2-7; 8 bases match TRBD2. The CDR3 consists of 16 residues. The J segment lost 0 bases and the V segment lost 2 bases, leaving 6 bases of the junction unmatched. Germline assignment: CDR1 KGHSH and CDR2 LQKENI. The CDR3 region has the DNA TGTGCCAGCTCACCAACTCCCCTAGCGGGCTCCTACGAGCAGTACTTC. Protein sequence: CASSPTPLAGSYEQYF.

The chain couples TRBV6-1 to TRBJ1-1; TRBD1 matches 10 bases. Germline V lookup: CDR1 MNHNS, CDR2 SASEGT. The length of the CDR3 is 15 residues. Trimming removed 6 bases from V and 0 bases from J; junction bases left unmatched: 4. CDR3 amino acids: CASRGQGRLNTEAFF. Here the CDR3 DNA reads TGTGCCAGCAGGGGACAGGGGAGGTTGAACACTGAAGCTTTCTTT.

The chain links TRBV7-6 to TRBJ1-2; a possible D gene is TRBD1 (6 bases). CDR3 length equals 15 residues. V lost 1 base to trimming and J lost 8 bases, with 17 bases between them. Per the germline V gene, CDR1 is SGHVS and CDR2 is FNYEAQ. CDR3: CASSLGPIQGDGYTF. DNA for the CDR3: TGTGCCAGCAGCTTAGGACCTATACAGGGAGACGGCTACACCTTC.